This T cell receptor (delta chain) was documented in a study of Vδ1+ human thymocytes. Whole-study results and caveats: Thymic TRG and TRD repertoires appeared highly polyclonal, with Gaussian CDR3 length distributions. Thymic delta-chain repertoires held around 20% Vdelta2 sequences and few Vdelta3, despite high sort purity. Bulk repertoire data may be misinterpreted because of unexpected Vdelta2 sequences.

About this clone: Its antigen is as yet unknown. A much larger clone differs by one base, so this may be a read error. Other DNA sequences of this sample code for an identical CDR3.

Sequences come from RNA converted to cDNA by reverse transcription. CDR3 amplicons came from multiplex PCR with pooled V-gene forward and constant-region reverse primers. TCRdb re-called the multiplex PCR reads through CATT. The data contain more than 25,000 delta-chain clones, more than 6% of them singletons. Purity of the sorted Vdelta1+ thymocytes ranged from 98% to 99.6%. CDR3 length equals 13 residues. Per germline, CDR1 GEAIGNYY and CDR2 EKD. The sample comprised Vdelta1+ gamma-delta thymocytes from the thymus. Described subset: FACS-sorted CD3+ TCRalphabeta- TCRVdelta1+ TCRVdelta2- thymocytes. The source is a girl less than two years old who had congenital heart surgery. This chain joins TRDV2 and TRDJ1; D gene ambiguous. The CDR3 DNA reads as TGTGCCTGTGACTTCGCGAAGTCCGATAAACTTATCTTT. Amino acids: CACDFAKSDKLIF.